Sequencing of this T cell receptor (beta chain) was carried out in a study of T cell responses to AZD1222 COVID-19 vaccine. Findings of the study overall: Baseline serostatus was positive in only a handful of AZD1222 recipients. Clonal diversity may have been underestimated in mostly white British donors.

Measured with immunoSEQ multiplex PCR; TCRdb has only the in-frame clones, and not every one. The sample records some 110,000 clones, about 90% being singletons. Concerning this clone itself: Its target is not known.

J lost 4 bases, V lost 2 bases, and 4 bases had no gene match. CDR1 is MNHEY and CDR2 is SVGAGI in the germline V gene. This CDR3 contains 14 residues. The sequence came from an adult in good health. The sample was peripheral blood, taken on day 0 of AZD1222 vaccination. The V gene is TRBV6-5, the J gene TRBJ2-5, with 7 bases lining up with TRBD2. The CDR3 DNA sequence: TGTGCCAGCAGTTACGCTAGCGGAGGAGAGACCCAGTACTTC. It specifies CASSYASGGETQYF.